The sample holds a few counts of the clone carrying this T cell receptor beta chain. CDR1 is SNHLY, CDR2 FYNNEI, per germline. The CDR3 length is 17 residues. Trimming pared 6 bases from V and 1 base from J, leaving 21 bases between. The method was immunoSEQ multiplex PCR; TCRdb's version includes in-frame clones alone and lacks a portion of them. The table shows about 300,000 clones, with about nine tenths occurring only once. These data are taken from a study of blood T cell repertoires in COVID-19. Study summary: COVID-19 samples collected from the United States, Italy and Spain covered acute and convalescent phases. From T cells, B-cell-depleted T cells, or PBMCs came the material, which was cDNA or gDNA.

Assignment of participants to cohorts was predicated upon participant-reported clinical history. Recovered participants had two consecutive negative NP/OP PCR tests, healthcare professional clearance, or symptom resolution. The clonotype comes from a man between 25 and 39 years old who had recovered from COVID-19. Material for sequencing was PBMCs or T cells enriched from blood (not recorded which). The genes are TRBV2 and TRBJ1-1; D not resolved. Written as DNA, the CDR3 is TGTGCCAGCAGGGGTGGCGGTCGTAACATCAGGAACACTGAAGCTTTCTTT. The encoded protein is CASRGGGRNIRNTEAFF.